One and the same sample provided the 14 T cell receptor beta chains below, sequenced in a study of memory CD4+ T cells and cytomegalovirus serostatus. Repertoires were generated with immunoSEQ multiplex PCR, while TCRdb's copy carries only in-frame clones and drops some. The sample holds about 60,000 clones, approximately 81% seen once. Single viable CD3+CD4+CD8-CD45RO+ cells were sorted as the memory CD4+ T cells. Sequencing was carried out using memory CD4+ T cells from blood. Source of these receptors: an adult in good health and CMV-seronegative. Some clones in this sample may be carry-over from other donors' samples.

The chain uses TRBV20-1 and TRBJ1-5; the match to TRBD1 covers 7 bases. The germline V gene has CDR1 DFQATT and CDR2 SNEGSKA (reference sequence). V lost 7 bases and J lost 6; bases outside the gene matches: 3. This CDR3 is built from 11 residues. The CDR3 DNA is TGCAGTGTGACAGGGAGTCAGCCCCAGCATTTT. Translating gives CSVTGSQPQHF.

The chain joins TRBV25-1 to TRBJ2-5; D is ambiguous. This CDR3 has 13 residues. Germline CDR1 MGHDK, CDR2 SYGVNS. Trimming left V 4 bases short and J 5 bases short, with 11 bases between. The CDR3, as DNA: TGTGCCAGCAGTGGCCTCCCATCGGAGACCCAGTACTTC. Translated: CASSGLPSETQYF.

V and J are TRBV10-3 and TRBJ2-7; D possibly uses TRBD1 or TRBD2 (6 bases each). Germline V gives CDR1 ENHRY, CDR2 SYGVKD. The length of the CDR3 is 14 residues. Trimming took off 2 bases at V and 4 bases at J, with 12 bases between the two ends. CDR3 amino acids: CAISEMTGGYEQYF. The DNA for the CDR3 is TGTGCCATCAGTGAGATGACAGGAGGGTACGAGCAGTACTTC.

The chain couples TRBV27 to TRBJ2-2; 11 bases agree with TRBD1. This CDR3 contains 17 residues. Germline-derived CDR1 and CDR2 are MNHEY and SMNVEV (reference sequence). V shed 8 bases, J shed 5 bases, and the junction held 13 bases outside the gene matches. DNA of the CDR3: TGTGCCAGCCGCTATAAATGGACAGGGGGCTGGACCGGGGAGCTGTTTTTT. The encoded protein is CASRYKWTGGWTGELFF.

CDR3 sequence: CASDQGPSYEQYF. CDR3 sequence (DNA): TGTGCCAGCGATCAGGGGCCATCCTACGAGCAGTACTTC. The rearrangement links TRBV6-1 to TRBJ2-7, with D perhaps matching TRBD1 (6 bases). Germline loops: CDR1 MNHNS, CDR2 SASEGT. The V end lost 8 bases, the J end lost 1 base, and 12 bases lay between the germline ends. The CDR3 has 13 amino acids.

This clone occurred a few times. The chain has TRBV2 and TRBJ2-1; D unresolved. V lost 3 bases to trimming and J lost 3 bases, with 0 bases between them. CDR3 size: 11 residues. Germline V CDR1 and CDR2: SNHLY, FYNNEI. CDR3 bases: TGTGCCAGCAGTGACTACAATGAGCAGTTCTTC. As protein: CASSDYNEQFF.

The chain joins TRBV5-6 to TRBJ1-1; the D gene is possibly TRBD1 (5 bases). This CDR3 is 17 amino acids long. Germline V gives CDR1 SGHDT, CDR2 YYEEEE. V was clipped by 0 bases and J by 4 bases, with 19 bases between them. In DNA form, the CDR3 reads TGTGCCAGCAGCTTGGAATTTGGGACGGACTCGAGCACTGAAGCTTTCTTT. Translating it yields CASSLEFGTDSSTEAFF.

This clone was observed a handful of times. This chain links TRBV10-2 with TRBJ1-5, with 8 bases fitting TRBD1. This CDR3 has 13 residues. Per germline, CDR1 WSHSY and CDR2 SAAADI. V lost 7 bases and J lost 6; bases outside the gene matches: 5. CDR3 in DNA: TGCGCCAGCACCGGACAGGGCGGTCAGCCCCAGCATTTT. Translation: CASTGQGGQPQHF.

This chain joins TRBV7-8 and TRBJ2-1, with D unclear. Trimming removed 2 bases at V and 9 bases at J, with 8 bases between. CDR1 SGHVS and CDR2 FQNEAQ come from the germline V gene. This CDR3 is built from 12 residues. The DNA of the CDR3 is TGTGCCAGCAGCTTAAAAGGAATTGAGCAGTTCTTC. Amino acid sequence: CASSLKGIEQFF.

The V call is TRBV19, the J call TRBJ2-2, with 10 bases lining up with TRBD2. The germline gives CDR1 LNHDA, CDR2 SQIVND (reference sequence). The CDR3 totals 15 residues. V was pared by 5 bases and J by 7 bases, with 7 bases of the junction left unmatched. CDR3 amino acids: CASSPPSGRIGELFF. The CDR3 nucleotides read TGTGCCAGTAGTCCGCCTAGCGGGAGAATCGGGGAGCTGTTTTTT.

This clone has a handful of counts. The chain combines TRBV2 with TRBJ1-5; tentatively, D is TRBD1 (5 bases). The V end was cut by 9 bases, the J end by 2 bases, with 17 bases between. Germline V CDR1 and CDR2: SNHLY, FYNNEI. There are 15 residues in the CDR3. DNA for the CDR3: TGTGCCAGTAGACGGACCAGGGTCGGCAATCAGCCCCAGCATTTT. It encodes CASRRTRVGNQPQHF.

This sequence joins TRBV2 and TRBJ1-3; D gene unclear. Per the germline V gene, CDR1 is SNHLY and CDR2 is FYNNEI. V lost 6 bases and J 0 bases, leaving 9 bases between the germline ends. The CDR3 contains 14 residues. The CDR3 loop is CASRLQSSGNTIYF. CDR3 bases: TGTGCCAGCAGGCTACAGAGCTCTGGAAACACCATATATTTT.

The chain uses TRBV5-1 and TRBJ2-3; D unresolved. Trimming removed 0 bases at V and 2 bases at J, with 7 bases between. Germline CDR1 and CDR2: SGHRS and YFSETQ. CDR3 size: 14 residues. Here the CDR3 DNA reads TGCGCCAGCAGCTTGGAGGGAACCACAGATACGCAGTATTTT. Translated: CASSLEGTTDTQYF.

This clone was observed a handful of times. The chain is built from TRBV6-5 and TRBJ1-6, with D maybe TRBD1 (5 bases). The CDR3 loop spans 14 amino acids. V was pared by 4 bases and J by 7 bases, with 11 bases between. CDR1 and CDR2 from the germline V gene are MNHEY and SVGAGI. DNA of the CDR3: TGTGCCAGCAGTTTCTCAGGGAGGAATTCACCCCTCCACTTT. Protein: CASSFSGRNSPLHF.